These T cell receptor beta chains were read from a single sample in a study of shared clonotypes between healthy human individuals. Generated by immunoSEQ multiplex PCR, the TCRdb table keeps only in-frame clones and is missing some. Seen here are 760,000 or so clones, around 96% observed once, and the top ten hold less than 0.25%. Sequenced sample: naive CD8+ T cells sorted from blood. The receptors shown here come from a man aged 25-45 years in good health. The CDR3 runs from the conserved cysteine through the conserved F or W. A D gene is named only where the DNA matches it firmly. Size tells how often a clone was seen (once, few, many) or the class of an expanded clone, and some rows leave it out.

>TRBV28|13|TRBJ2-7|-|-
TGTGCCAGCAGTTTATCCCTTACCTACGAGCAGTACTTC
CASSLSLTYEQYF
>TRBV7-2|16|TRBJ2-2|-|-
TGTGCCAGCAGCTTACCGAAGGGGCAGGGCACCGGGGAGCTGTTTTTT
CASSLPKGQGTGELFF
>TRBV7-9|17|TRBJ1-2|-|TRBD1
TGCGCCAGCAGCCTAGAAGTAAGGACAGGGGTTAACTATGGCTACACCTTC
CASSLEVRTGVNYGYTF
>TRBV27|18|TRBJ2-1|-|TRBD2
TGTGCCAGCAGTCCTCCCCCGGGAGGACCCCCTGATTACAATGAGCAGTTCTTC
CASSPPPGGPPDYNEQFF
>TRBV11-2|17|TRBJ2-7|-|-
TGTGCCAGCAGCTTAGATGTCTGGGGAGAGACCCCAGACGAGCAGTACTTC
CASSLDVWGETPDEQYF
>TRBV29-1|14|TRBJ1-1|-|-
TGCAGCGTCCAATTAAGTCGTTTGGGCACTGAAGCTTTCTTT
CSVQLSRLGTEAFF
>TRBV9|16|TRBJ2-3|-|TRBD2
TGTGCCAGCAGCGCGAGCACGGCGGGAGGAACAGATACGCAGTATTTT
CASSASTAGGTDTQYF
>TRBV7-6|18|TRBJ2-2|-|TRBD1
TGTGCCAGCAGCTTATCCTCGACAGGGGAGTTCGGAGATGCGGAGCTGTTTTTT
CASSLSSTGEFGDAELFF
>TRBV28|15|TRBJ1-2|-|-
TGTGCCAGCAGCCAAACTGGGAGAATGGTTGGCGGCTACACCTTC
CASSQTGRMVGGYTF
>TRBV6-1|12|TRBJ2-7|-|-
TGTGCCAGCAGTGAATCGCGGCACGAGCAGTACTTC
CASSESRHEQYF
>TRBV7-9|12|TRBJ2-2|-|-
TGTGCCAGCAGCTTATTGGGGAGAAAGCTGTTTTTT
CASSLLGRKLFF
>TRBV27|18|TRBJ2-7|-|TRBD1
TGTGCCAGCAGTTTACTGGGTCTCGGAACGGGACAGGGCTACGAGCAGTACTTC
CASSLLGLGTGQGYEQYF
>TRBV15|15|TRBJ1-1|-|-
TGTGCCACCAGCAAGTCGGCAGCTATGAACACTGAAGCTTTCTTT
CATSKSAAMNTEAFF
>TRBV7-3|15|TRBJ2-1|once|TRBD2
TGTGCCAGCAGCCTCCGGGACTACTCCTACAATGAGCAGTTCTTC
CASSLRDYSYNEQFF
>TRBV27|16|TRBJ2-2|-|-
TGTGCCAGCAGTTTATCGATTGGGGGGAACACCGGGGAGCTGTTTTTT
CASSLSIGGNTGELFF
>TRBV7-9|14|TRBJ1-1|-|-
TGTGCCACCACGATGGGGGGGGCGAACACTGAAGCTTTCTTT
CATTMGGANTEAFF
>TRBV2|15|TRBJ1-3|-|TRBD1
TGTGCCAGCATCGCCAGGGGGATCTCTGGAAACACCATATATTTT
CASIARGISGNTIYF
>TRBV19|14|TRBJ2-1|-|-
TGTGCCAGTAGCACACCGGAGGGACTGGGTCAGCAGTTCTTC
CASSTPEGLGQQFF
>TRBV7-6|13|TRBJ1-5|-|-
TGTGCCAGCAGCAAGAGGGTTTTTCAGCCCCAGCATTTT
CASSKRVFQPQHF
>TRBV10-3|13|TRBJ2-7|-|-
TGTGCCATCAGACGGGACAACTCCTACGAGCAGTACTTC
CAIRRDNSYEQYF
>TRBV29-1|18|TRBJ2-7|-|-
TGCAGCGTTGAGGTGGGGACCCGACAGGGCCGGGGGTCCTACGAGCAGTACTTC
CSVEVGTRQGRGSYEQYF
>TRBV4-3|13|TRBJ2-7|-|-
TGCGCCAGCAGCCAAGATTTTAGGGGCGAGCAGTACTTC
CASSQDFRGEQYF
>TRBV19|15|TRBJ2-7|-|-
TGTGCCAGTAGTATAGCGGCGGGGAGCTCCTACGAGCAGTACTTC
CASSIAAGSSYEQYF
>TRBV27|16|TRBJ2-3|once|TRBD2
TGTGCCAGCAGAGGACTAGCGGGAGGCAACACAGATACGCAGTATTTT
CASRGLAGGNTDTQYF
>TRBV5-1|14|TRBJ2-7|-|TRBD2
TGCGCCAGCAGTGCTAGCGGGGGAACCTACGAGCAGTACTTC
CASSASGGTYEQYF
>TRBV10-3|16|TRBJ2-7|-|-
TGTGCCATCAGTGAGTCGAGGTACGCCGGGGCCTACGAGCAGTACTTC
CAISESRYAGAYEQYF
>TRBV7-3|14|TRBJ2-2|-|-
TGTGCCAGCAGGGTGGAGGCCTACACCGGGGAGCTGTTTTTT
CASRVEAYTGELFF
>TRBV5-3|14|TRBJ2-7|-|-
TGTGCCAGAAGCTTGGGGACAGAGGGGAACGAGCAGTACTTC
CARSLGTEGNEQYF
>TRBV9|12|TRBJ2-1|-|-
TGTGCCAGCGGAGGCCGGGTCAATGAGCAGTTCTTC
CASGGRVNEQFF
>TRBV2|14|TRBJ2-7|once|TRBD2
TGTGCCAGCAGTGAGCGTAGCGGGAGTTACGAGCAGTACTTC
CASSERSGSYEQYF
>TRBV2|13|TRBJ1-2|-|-
TGTGCCAGCATGGGGCGAATTAACTATGGCTACACCTTC
CASMGRINYGYTF
>TRBV11-2|15|TRBJ2-7|-|TRBD2
TGTGCCAGCAGCTTTTCCAAGCGGGAGTTTTACGAGCAGTACTTC
CASSFSKREFYEQYF
>TRBV9|13|TRBJ2-1|-|-
TGTGCCAGCGGGCCTCACAACCGCGATGAGCAGTTCTTC
CASGPHNRDEQFF
>TRBV7-6|16|TRBJ2-1|-|-
TGTGCCAGCAGCTTAGTTGCGGGCCCAGGAGGCAATGAGCAGTTCTTC
CASSLVAGPGGNEQFF
>TRBV7-3|13|TRBJ2-7|-|-
TGTGCCAGCAGCTTAGGTCATTCCTACGAGCAGTACTTC
CASSLGHSYEQYF
>TRBV6-5|11|TRBJ2-1|-|-
TGTGCCAGCAGTTCCTCAAATGAGCAGTTCTTC
CASSSSNEQFF
>TRBV4-1|15|TRBJ2-7|-|-
TGCGCCAGCAGCCAAGATGGCGGGAATAACTACGAGCAGTACTTC
CASSQDGGNNYEQYF
>TRBV9|12|TRBJ1-1|-|-
TGTGCCAGCAGCGTAGATGGACGTGAAGCTTTCTTT
CASSVDGREAFF
>TRBV6-6|13|TRBJ2-7|once|TRBD2
TGTGCCAGCACCGCCGGGGGAGGGAACGAGCAGTACTTC
CASTAGGGNEQYF
>TRBV11-2|16|TRBJ2-3|-|TRBD2
TGTGCCAGCAGCTTAGTAGCGGGAGTCGGCACAGATACGCAGTATTTT
CASSLVAGVGTDTQYF
>TRBV7-6|16|TRBJ2-7|-|-
TGTGCCAGCAGCTTAGCGAGTGAGGGTGGGCCCTACGAGCAGTACTTC
CASSLASEGGPYEQYF
>TRBV5-1|15|TRBJ2-1|-|-
TGCGCCAGCAGCCGATGGAGGGACCGAGACGATGAGCAGTTCTTC
CASSRWRDRDDEQFF